What follows are 3 T cell receptor beta chains derived from one specimen sequenced in a study of cytomegalovirus exposure and HLA in healthy donors. Generated by immunoSEQ multiplex PCR, the TCRdb table keeps only in-frame clones and is missing some. The sample has some 170,000 clones, around 86% seen once. The sequenced material came from PBMCs. The receptors come from a young man in good health and CMV-seropositive.

The chain uses TRBV30 and TRBJ1-4, with 9 bases that match TRBD1. Germline V gene data show CDR1 as GTSNPN and CDR2 as SVGIG (reference sequence). The CDR3 runs 15 residues. CDR3 region: CASKRSGTGREKLFF. The CDR3 bases are TGTGCTTCCAAAAGGTCCGGGACAGGGCGTGAAAAACTGTTTTTT.

This clone has just a few counts. The CDR3 region has the DNA TGTGCCAGCAGCTTAGGAGGGACTACCGAGCAGTTCTTC. Protein sequence: CASSLGGTTEQFF. The chain carries TRBV7-9 and TRBJ2-1, with 7 bases matching TRBD2. The CDR3 spans 13 residues. The germline V gene encodes CDR1 SEHNR and CDR2 FQNEAQ (reference sequence). J gave up 10 bases and V 1 base, and 4 bases lay outside the gene matches.

This sequence joins TRBV19 and TRBJ2-7; TRBD1 is a possible D gene (6 bases). This CDR3 is 15 amino acids long. V was cut by 4 bases and J by 0 bases, with 13 bases left in between. Per the germline V gene, CDR1 is LNHDA and CDR2 is SQIVND (reference sequence). In DNA form, the CDR3 reads TGTGCCAGTAGTACTGGGACATTCGGCTCCTACGAGCAGTACTTC. As protein: CASSTGTFGSYEQYF.